The clone carrying this T cell receptor (beta chain) has a count of ten or more. Its target is unknown. This record belongs to a study of T cells after yellow fever vaccination. Background on the study: SMART-Seq v4 Ultra Low Input served to prepare low-cell-number fractions. Broader study findings: Peaking on day 5 versus 15, the secondary response was faster but weaker. Subsequent booster samples again held most clones from primary vaccination (less than 98% CD4, approximately 86% CD8).

For TCR, cDNA came from 5'RACE template switching, which added a universal primer site and UMIs. TCRdb independently ran MiXCR on the 5' RACE reads; one entry per CDR3 protein. Among around 250,000 distinct CDR3 sequences listed, roughly 5.2% were seen once. The sequence was collected from a man younger than 30 who received the YFV17D yellow fever vaccine. The sample consisted of CD4+ T cells sorted from PBMCs, taken on the day of the yellow fever booster vaccination.

CDR3 nucleotides: TGCGCCAGCAGCCAAGATCTGAGCGGGGTTGCAACTAATGAAAAACTGTTTTTT. Translating gives CASSQDLSGVATNEKLFF. The chain couples TRBV4-3 to TRBJ1-4, with D hard to call. Germline CDR1 reads LGHNA; CDR2 reads YSLEER. The CDR3 length is 18 residues. Deletions cut 0 bases from V and 0 bases from J, with 14 bases between.